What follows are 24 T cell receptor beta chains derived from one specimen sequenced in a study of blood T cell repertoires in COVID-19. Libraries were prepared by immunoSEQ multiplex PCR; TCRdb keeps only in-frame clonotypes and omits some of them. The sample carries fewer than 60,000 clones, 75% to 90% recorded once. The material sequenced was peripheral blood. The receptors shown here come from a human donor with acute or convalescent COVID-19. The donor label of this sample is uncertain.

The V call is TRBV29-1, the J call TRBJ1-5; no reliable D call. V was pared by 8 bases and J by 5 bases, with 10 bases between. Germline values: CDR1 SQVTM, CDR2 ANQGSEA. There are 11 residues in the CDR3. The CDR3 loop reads CSPVRDQPQHF. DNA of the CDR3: TGCAGCCCCGTTCGTGATCAGCCCCAGCATTTT.

CDR3 in DNA: TGTGCCAGCAGCGTGGACAGGGGACTGGAGACCCAGTACTTC. This translates into CASSVDRGLETQYF. V gene TRBV5-4 combines with J gene TRBJ2-5, with TRBD1 matching over 9 bases. CDR3 length equals 14 residues. Unmatched junction bases numbered 6, after V lost 4 bases and J lost 5 bases. Germline-derived CDR1 and CDR2 are SGHNT and YYREEE (reference sequence).

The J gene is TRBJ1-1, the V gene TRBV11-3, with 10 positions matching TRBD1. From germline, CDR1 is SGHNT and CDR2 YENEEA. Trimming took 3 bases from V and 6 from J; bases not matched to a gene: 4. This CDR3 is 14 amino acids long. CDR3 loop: CASSLGTGDAEAFF. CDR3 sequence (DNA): TGTGCCAGCAGCTTGGGGACAGGGGACGCTGAAGCTTTCTTT.

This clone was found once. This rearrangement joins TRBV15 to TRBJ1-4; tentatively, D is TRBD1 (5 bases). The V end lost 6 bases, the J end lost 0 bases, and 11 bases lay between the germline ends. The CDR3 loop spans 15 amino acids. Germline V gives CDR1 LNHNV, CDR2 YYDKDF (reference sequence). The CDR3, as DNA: TGTGCCACCAGTGACGGGACTGCAACTAATGAAAAACTGTTTTTT. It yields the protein CATSDGTATNEKLFF.

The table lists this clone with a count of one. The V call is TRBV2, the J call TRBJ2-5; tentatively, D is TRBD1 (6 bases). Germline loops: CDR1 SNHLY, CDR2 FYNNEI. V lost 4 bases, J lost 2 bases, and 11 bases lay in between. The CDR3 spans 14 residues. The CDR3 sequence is CASSVITGQETQYF. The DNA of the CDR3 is TGTGCCAGCAGTGTCATCACAGGGCAAGAGACCCAGTACTTC.

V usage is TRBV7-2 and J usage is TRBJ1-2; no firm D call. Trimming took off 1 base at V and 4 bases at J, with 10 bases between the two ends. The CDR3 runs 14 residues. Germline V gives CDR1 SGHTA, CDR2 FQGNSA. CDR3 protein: CASSLERQTYGYTF. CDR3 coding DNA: TGTGCCAGCAGCTTAGAGAGGCAGACCTATGGCTACACCTTC.

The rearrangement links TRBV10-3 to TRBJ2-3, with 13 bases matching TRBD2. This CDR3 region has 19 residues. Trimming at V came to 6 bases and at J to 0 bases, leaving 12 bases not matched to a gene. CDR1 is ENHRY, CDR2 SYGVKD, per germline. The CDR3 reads CAIRTSGGTEGNSTDTQYF. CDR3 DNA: TGTGCCATCAGGACTAGCGGGGGGACAGAGGGGAATAGCACAGATACGCAGTATTTT.

CDR3 loop: CASSSPGGGGETQYF. For the CDR3, the DNA is TGTGCCAGCAGTTCCCCGGGGGGAGGGGGAGAGACCCAGTACTTC. The rearrangement joins TRBV28 to TRBJ2-5; possibly TRBD2 for D (7 bases). Germline lookup yields CDR1 MDHEN and CDR2 SYDVKM. The CDR3 length is 15 residues. Trimming left V 4 bases short and J 4 bases short, with 16 bases between. Combining the CDR3 with reference TRBV28 and TRBJ2-5 gives the whole variable domain DVKVTQSSRYLVKRTGEKVFLECVQDMDHENMFWYRQDPGLGLRLIYFSYDVKMKEKGDIPEGYSVSREKKERFSLILESASTNQTSMYLCASSSPGGGGETQYFGPGTRLLVL.

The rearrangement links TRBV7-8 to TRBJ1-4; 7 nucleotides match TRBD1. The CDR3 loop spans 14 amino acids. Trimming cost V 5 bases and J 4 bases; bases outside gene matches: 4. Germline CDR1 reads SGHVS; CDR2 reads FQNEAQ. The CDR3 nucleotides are TGTGCCAGCAGCCTTAGACAGGGTAATGAAAAACTGTTTTTT. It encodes CASSLRQGNEKLFF.

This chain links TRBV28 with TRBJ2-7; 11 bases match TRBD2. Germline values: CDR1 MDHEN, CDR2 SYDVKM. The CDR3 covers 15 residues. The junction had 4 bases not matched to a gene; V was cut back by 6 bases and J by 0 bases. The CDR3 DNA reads TGTGCCAGCAGGGGGACTAGCGGTAGCTCCTACGAGCAGTACTTC. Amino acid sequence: CASRGTSGSSYEQYF. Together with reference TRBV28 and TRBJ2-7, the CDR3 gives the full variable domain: DVKVTQSSRYLVKRTGEKVFLECVQDMDHENMFWYRQDPGLGLRLIYFSYDVKMKEKGDIPEGYSVSREKKERFSLILESASTNQTSMYLCASRGTSGSSYEQYFGPGTRLTVT.

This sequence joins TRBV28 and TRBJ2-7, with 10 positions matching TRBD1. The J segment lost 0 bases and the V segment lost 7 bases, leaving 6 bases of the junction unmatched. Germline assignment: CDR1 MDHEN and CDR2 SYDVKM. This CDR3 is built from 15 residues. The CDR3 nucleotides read TGTGCCAGCACCGCATGGACAGGGGGCTCCTACGAGCAGTACTTC. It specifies CASTAWTGGSYEQYF.

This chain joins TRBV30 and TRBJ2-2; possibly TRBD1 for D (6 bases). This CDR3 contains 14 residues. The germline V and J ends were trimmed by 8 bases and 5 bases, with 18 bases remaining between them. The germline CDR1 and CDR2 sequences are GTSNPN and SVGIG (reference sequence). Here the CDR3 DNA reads TGTGCCGCACAGGGACACCCGGGAACCGGGGAGCTGTTTTTT. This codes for CAAQGHPGTGELFF.

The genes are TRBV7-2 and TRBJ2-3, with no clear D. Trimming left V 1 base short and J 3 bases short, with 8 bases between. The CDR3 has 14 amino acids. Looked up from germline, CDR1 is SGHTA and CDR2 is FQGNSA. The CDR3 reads CASSLGYYTDTQYF. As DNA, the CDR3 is TGTGCCAGCAGCTTAGGTTACTATACAGATACGCAGTATTTT.

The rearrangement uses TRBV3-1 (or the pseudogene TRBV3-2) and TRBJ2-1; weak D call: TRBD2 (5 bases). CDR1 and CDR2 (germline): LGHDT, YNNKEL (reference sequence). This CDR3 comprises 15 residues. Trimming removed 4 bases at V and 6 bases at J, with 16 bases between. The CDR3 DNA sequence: TGTGCCAGCAGCCTGGACCCCCGAGGACTCAATGAGCAGTTCTTC. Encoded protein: CASSLDPRGLNEQFF.

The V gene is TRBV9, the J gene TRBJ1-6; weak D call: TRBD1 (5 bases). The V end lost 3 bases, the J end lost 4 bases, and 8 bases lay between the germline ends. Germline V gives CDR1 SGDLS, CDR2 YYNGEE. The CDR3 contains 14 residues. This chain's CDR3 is CASSEGLYNSPLHF. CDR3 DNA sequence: TGTGCCAGCAGCGAGGGACTGTATAATTCACCCCTCCACTTT. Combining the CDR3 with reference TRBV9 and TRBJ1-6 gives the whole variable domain DSGVTQTPKHLITATGQRVTLRCSPRSGDLSVYWYQQSLDQGLQFLIQYYNGEERAKGNILERFSAQQFPDLHSELNLSSLELGDSALYFCASSEGLYNSPLHFGNGTRLTVT.

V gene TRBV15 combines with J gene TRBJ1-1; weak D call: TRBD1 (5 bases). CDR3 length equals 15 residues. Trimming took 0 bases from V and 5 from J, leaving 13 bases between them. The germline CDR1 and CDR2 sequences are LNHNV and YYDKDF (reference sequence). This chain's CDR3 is CATSRDRGGETEAFF. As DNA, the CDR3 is TGTGCCACCAGCAGAGATCGCGGGGGGGAGACTGAAGCTTTCTTT.

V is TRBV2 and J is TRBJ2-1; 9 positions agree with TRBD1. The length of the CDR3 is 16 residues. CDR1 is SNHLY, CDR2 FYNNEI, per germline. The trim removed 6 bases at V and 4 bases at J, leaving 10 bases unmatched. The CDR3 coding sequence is TGTGCCAGCAGGGCACCGGGACAGGGACTTTACAATGAGCAGTTCTTC. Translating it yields CASRAPGQGLYNEQFF.

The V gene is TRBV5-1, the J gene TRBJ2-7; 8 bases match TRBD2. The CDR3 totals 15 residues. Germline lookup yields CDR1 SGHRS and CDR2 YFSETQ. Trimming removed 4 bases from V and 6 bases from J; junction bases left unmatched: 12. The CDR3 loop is CASSGGTPGLGEQYF. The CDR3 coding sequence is TGCGCCAGCAGCGGGGGGACTCCGGGACTAGGCGAGCAGTACTTC.

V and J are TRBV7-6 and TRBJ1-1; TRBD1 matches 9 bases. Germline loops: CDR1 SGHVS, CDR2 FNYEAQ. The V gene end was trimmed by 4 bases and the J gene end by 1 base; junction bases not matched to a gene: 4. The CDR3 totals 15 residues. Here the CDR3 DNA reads TGTGCCAGCAGCTCACCGGGACAGGGGAACACTGAAGCTTTCTTT. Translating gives CASSSPGQGNTEAFF.

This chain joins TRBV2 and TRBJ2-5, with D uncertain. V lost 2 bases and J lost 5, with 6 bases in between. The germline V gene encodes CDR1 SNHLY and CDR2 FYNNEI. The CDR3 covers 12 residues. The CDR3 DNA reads TGTGCCAGCAGTGAACAGTCGGAGACCCAGTACTTC. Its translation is CASSEQSETQYF. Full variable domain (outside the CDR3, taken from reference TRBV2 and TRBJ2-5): EPEVTQTPSHQVTQMGQEVILRCVPISNHLYFYWYRQILGQKVEFLVSFYNNEISEKSEIFDDQFSVERPDGSNFTLKIRSTKLEDSAMYFCASSEQSETQYFGPGTRLLVL.

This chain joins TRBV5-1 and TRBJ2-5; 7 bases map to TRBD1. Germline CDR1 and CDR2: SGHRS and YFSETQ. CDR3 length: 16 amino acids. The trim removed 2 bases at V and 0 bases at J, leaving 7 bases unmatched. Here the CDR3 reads CASSLWTGAYQETQYF. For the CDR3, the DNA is TGCGCCAGCAGCTTATGGACAGGAGCGTACCAAGAGACCCAGTACTTC.

The CDR3 bases are TGTGCCAGCAGGGCAGGTTTAAAAGCGAACACCGGGGAGCTGTTTTTT. Protein: CASRAGLKANTGELFF. The genes are TRBV25-1 and TRBJ2-2; no reliable D call. Trimming removed 6 bases from V and 0 bases from J, with 14 bases in between. This CDR3 contains 16 residues. From germline, CDR1 is MGHDK and CDR2 SYGVNS.

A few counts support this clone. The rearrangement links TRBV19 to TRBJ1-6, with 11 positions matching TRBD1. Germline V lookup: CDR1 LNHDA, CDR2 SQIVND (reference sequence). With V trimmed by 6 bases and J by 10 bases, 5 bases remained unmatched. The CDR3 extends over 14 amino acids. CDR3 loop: CASRRDRGGSPLHF. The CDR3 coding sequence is TGTGCCAGTAGACGGGACAGGGGGGGATCACCCCTCCACTTT.

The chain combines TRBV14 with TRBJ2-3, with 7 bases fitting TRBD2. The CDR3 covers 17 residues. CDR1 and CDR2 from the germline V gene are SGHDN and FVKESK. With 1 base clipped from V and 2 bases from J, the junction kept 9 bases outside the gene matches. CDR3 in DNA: TGTGCCAGCAGCCAAGCGGCTAGCGGACTTTACACAGATACGCAGTATTTT. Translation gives CASSQAASGLYTDTQYF. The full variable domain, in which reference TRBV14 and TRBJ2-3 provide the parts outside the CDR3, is EAGVTQFPSHSVIEKGQTVTLRCDPISGHDNLYWYRRVMGKEIKFLLHFVKESKQDESGMPNNRFLAERTGGTYSTLKVQPAELEDSGVYFCASSQAASGLYTDTQYFGPGTRLTVL.